This T cell receptor beta chain was documented in a study of blood T cell repertoires in COVID-19. Study-level background: Sources were T cells, B-cell-depleted T cells, or PBMCs; the material itself was cDNA or gDNA.

Trimming at V came to 6 bases and at J to 8 bases, leaving 10 bases not matched to a gene. The CDR3 covers 14 residues. CDR1 LGHNA and CDR2 YSLEER come from the germline V gene. TCRdb's copy holds only in-frame clones and misses some; the assay was immunoSEQ multiplex PCR. The table includes approximately 16,000 clones, 85% to 90% detected once. The chain links TRBV4-3 to TRBJ1-2; 9 nucleotides match TRBD1. Sequenced: peripheral blood. This clonotype was sampled from a woman between 65 and 79 years old in a cohort sampled during active or convalescent COVID-19. The CDR3 reads CASRRQGEGKGYTF. For the CDR3, the DNA is TGCGCCAGCAGGCGACAGGGGGAAGGGAAGGGCTACACCTTC.